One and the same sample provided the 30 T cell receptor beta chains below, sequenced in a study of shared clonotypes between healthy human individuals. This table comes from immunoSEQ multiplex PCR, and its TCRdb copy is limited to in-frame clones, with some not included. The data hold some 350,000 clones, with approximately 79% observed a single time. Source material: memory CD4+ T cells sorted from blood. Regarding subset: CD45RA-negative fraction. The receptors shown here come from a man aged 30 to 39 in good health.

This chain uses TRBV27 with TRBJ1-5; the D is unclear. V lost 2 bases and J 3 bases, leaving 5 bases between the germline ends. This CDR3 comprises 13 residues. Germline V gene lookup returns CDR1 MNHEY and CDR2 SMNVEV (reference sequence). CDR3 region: CASSLTDNQPQHF. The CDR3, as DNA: TGTGCCAGCAGTTTAACAGACAATCAGCCCCAGCATTTT.

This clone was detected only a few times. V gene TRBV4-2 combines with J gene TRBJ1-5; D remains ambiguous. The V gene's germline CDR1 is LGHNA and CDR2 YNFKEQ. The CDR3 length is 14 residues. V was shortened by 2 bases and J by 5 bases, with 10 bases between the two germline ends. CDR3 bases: TGTGCCAGCAGCCAAATGGGTCGGGATCAGCCCCAGCATTTT. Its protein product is CASSQMGRDQPQHF.

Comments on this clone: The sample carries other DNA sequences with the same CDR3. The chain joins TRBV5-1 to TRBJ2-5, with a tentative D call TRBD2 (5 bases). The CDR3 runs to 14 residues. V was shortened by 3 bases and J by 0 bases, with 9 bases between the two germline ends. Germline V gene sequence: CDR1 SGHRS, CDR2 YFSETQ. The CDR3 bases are TGCGCCAGCAGCTCCTCGGGGAACCAAGAGACCCAGTACTTC. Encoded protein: CASSSSGNQETQYF.

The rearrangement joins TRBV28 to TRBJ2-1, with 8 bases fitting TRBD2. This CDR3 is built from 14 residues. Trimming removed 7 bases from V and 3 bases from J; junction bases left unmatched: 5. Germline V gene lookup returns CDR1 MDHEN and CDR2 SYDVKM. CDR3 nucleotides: TGTGCCAGCATTCATAGCGGGATCTACAATGAGCAGTTCTTC. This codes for CASIHSGIYNEQFF.

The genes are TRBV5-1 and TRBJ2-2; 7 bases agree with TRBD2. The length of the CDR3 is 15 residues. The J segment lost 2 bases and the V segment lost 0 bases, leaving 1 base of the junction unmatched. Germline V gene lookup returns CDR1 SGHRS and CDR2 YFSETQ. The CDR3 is CASSLGDYNTGELFF. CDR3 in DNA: TGCGCCAGCAGCTTGGGGGACTACAACACCGGGGAGCTGTTTTTT.

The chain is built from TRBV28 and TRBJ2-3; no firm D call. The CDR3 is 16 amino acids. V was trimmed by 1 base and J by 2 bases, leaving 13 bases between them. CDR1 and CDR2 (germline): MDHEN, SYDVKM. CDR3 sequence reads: CASSLYPGSHTDTQYF. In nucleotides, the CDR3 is TGTGCCAGCAGTTTATATCCGGGCTCCCACACAGATACGCAGTATTTT. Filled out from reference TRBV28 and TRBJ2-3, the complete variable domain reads DVKVTQSSRYLVKRTGEKVFLECVQDMDHENMFWYRQDPGLGLRLIYFSYDVKMKEKGDIPEGYSVSREKKERFSLILESASTNQTSMYLCASSLYPGSHTDTQYFGPGTRLTVL.

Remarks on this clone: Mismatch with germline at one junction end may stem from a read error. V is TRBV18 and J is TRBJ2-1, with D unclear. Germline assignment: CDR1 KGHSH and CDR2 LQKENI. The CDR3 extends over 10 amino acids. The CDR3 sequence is CASSHNEQFF. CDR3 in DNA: TGTGCCAGCTCCCACAATGAGCAGTTCTTC.

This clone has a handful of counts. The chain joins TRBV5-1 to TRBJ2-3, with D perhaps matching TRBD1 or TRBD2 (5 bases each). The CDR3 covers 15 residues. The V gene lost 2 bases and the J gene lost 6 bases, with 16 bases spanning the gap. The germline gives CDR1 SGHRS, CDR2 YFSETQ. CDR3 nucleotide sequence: TGCGCCAGCAGCTTAGACGGGGCCCTTATTGATACGCAGTATTTT. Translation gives CASSLDGALIDTQYF. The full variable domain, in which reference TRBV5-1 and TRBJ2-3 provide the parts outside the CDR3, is KAGVTQTPRYLIKTRGQQVTLSCSPISGHRSVSWYQQTPGQGLQFLFEYFSETQRNKGNFPGRFSGRQFSNSRSEMNVSTLELGDSALYLCASSLDGALIDTQYFGPGTRLTVL.

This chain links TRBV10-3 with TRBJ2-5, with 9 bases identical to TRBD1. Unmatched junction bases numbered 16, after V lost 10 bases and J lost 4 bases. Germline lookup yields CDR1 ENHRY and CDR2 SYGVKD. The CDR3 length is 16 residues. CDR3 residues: CATDTTTGGLSETQYF. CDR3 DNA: TGTGCCACCGACACGACGACAGGGGGATTATCAGAGACCCAGTACTTC.

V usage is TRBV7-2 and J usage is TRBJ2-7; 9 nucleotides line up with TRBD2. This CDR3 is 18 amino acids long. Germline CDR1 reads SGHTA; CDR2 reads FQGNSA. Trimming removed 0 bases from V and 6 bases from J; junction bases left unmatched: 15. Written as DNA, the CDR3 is TGTGCCAGCAGCTTAGCCAGGAGCCTTAGCGGGAGTCCGCGCGAGCAGTACTTC. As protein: CASSLARSLSGSPREQYF.

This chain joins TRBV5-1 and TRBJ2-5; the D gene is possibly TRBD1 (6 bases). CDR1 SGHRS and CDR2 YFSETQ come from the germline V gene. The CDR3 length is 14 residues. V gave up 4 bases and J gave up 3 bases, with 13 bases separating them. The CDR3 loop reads CASSRFSGEETQYF. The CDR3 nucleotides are TGCGCCAGCAGCAGGTTTTCAGGGGAAGAGACCCAGTACTTC.

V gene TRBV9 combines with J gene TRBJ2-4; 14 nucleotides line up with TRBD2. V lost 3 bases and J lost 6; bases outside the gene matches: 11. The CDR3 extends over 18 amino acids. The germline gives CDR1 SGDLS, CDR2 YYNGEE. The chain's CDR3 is CASSADGTSGRVGNIQYF. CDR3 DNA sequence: TGTGCCAGCAGCGCTGACGGGACTAGCGGGAGAGTCGGAAACATTCAGTACTTC.

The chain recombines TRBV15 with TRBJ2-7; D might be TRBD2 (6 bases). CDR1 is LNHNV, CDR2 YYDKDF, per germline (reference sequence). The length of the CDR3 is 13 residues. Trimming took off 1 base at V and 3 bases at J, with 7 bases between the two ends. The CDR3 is CATSRAGSYEQYF. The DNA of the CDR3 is TGTGCCACCAGCAGAGCCGGGAGCTACGAGCAGTACTTC.

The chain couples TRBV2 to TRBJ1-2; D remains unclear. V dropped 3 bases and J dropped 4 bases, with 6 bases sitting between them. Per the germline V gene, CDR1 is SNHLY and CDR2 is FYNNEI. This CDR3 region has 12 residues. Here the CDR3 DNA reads TGTGCCAGCAGTGAGCCAGTCTATGGCTACACCTTC. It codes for CASSEPVYGYTF.

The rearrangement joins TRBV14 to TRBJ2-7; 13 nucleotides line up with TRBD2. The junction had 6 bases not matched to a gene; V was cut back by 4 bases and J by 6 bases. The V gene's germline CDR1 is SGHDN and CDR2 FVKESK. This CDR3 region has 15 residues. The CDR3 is CASSPGLAGVAEQYF. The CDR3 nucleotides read TGTGCCAGCAGCCCAGGACTAGCGGGAGTCGCCGAGCAGTACTTC.

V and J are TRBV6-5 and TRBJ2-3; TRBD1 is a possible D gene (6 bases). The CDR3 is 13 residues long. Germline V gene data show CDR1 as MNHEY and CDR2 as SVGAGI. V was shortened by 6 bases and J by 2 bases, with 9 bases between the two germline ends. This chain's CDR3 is CASRQGYTDTQYF. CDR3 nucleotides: TGTGCCAGCAGACAGGGTTACACAGATACGCAGTATTTT.

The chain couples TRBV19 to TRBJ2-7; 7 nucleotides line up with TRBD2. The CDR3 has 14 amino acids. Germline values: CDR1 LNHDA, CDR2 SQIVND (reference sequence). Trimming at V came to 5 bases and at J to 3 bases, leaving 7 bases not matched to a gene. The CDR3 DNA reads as TGTGCCAGTAGTCCTAGCGGCCCGGTCTACGAGCAGTACTTC. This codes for CASSPSGPVYEQYF. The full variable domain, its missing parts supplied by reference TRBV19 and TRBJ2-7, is DGGITQSPKYLFRKEGQNVTLSCEQNLNHDAMYWYRQDPGQGLRLIYYSQIVNDFQKGDIAEGYSVSREKKESFPLTVTSAQKNPTAFYLCASSPSGPVYEQYFGPGTRLTVT.

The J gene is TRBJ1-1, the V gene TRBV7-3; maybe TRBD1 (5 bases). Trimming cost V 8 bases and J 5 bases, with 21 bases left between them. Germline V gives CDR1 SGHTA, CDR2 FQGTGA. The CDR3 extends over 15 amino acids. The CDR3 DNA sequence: TGTGCCAGCTCACACGGAGGGCAGGGAGGAACTGAAGCTTTCTTT. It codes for CASSHGGQGGTEAFF.

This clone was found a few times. The CDR3 loop is CASSPRQGTTGELFF. CDR3 sequence (DNA): TGTGCCAGCAGTCCCCGACAGGGTACTACCGGGGAGCTGTTTTTT. The rearrangement uses TRBV11-3 and TRBJ2-2, with 7 positions matching TRBD1. The trim removed 6 bases at V and 5 bases at J, leaving 9 bases unmatched. This CDR3 contains 15 residues. The germline V gene encodes CDR1 SGHNT and CDR2 YENEEA. The complete variable domain, with remaining parts taken from reference TRBV11-3 and TRBJ2-2, reads EAGVVQSPRYKIIEKKQPVAFWCNPISGHNTLYWYLQNLGQGPELLIRYENEEAVDDSQLPKDRFSAERLKGVDSTLKIQPAELGDSAVYLCASSPRQGTTGELFFGEGSRLTVL.

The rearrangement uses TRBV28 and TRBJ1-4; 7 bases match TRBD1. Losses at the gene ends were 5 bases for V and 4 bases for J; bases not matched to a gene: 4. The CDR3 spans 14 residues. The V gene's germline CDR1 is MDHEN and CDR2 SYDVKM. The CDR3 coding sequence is TGTGCCAGCAGTCTACAGGGGAGTAATGAAAAACTGTTTTTT. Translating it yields CASSLQGSNEKLFF.

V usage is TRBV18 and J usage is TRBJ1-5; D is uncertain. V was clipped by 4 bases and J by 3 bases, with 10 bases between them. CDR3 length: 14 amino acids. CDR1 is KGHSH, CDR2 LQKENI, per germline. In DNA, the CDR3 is TGTGCCAGCTCACTCTCAGGTCACAATCAGCCCCAGCATTTT. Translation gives CASSLSGHNQPQHF. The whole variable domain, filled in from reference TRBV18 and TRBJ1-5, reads NAGVMQNPRHLVRRRGQEARLRCSPMKGHSHVYWYRQLPEEGLKFMVYLQKENIIDESGMPKERFSAEFPKEGPSILRIQQVVRGDSAAYFCASSLSGHNQPQHFGDGTRLSIL.

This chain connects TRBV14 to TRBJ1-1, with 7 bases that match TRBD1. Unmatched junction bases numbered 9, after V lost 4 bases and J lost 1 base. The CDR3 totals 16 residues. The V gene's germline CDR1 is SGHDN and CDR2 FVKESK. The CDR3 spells CASSPLLHRGNTEAFF. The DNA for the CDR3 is TGTGCCAGCAGCCCCCTCCTTCACAGGGGGAACACTGAAGCTTTCTTT. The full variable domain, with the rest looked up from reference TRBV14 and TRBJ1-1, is EAGVTQFPSHSVIEKGQTVTLRCDPISGHDNLYWYRRVMGKEIKFLLHFVKESKQDESGMPNNRFLAERTGGTYSTLKVQPAELEDSGVYFCASSPLLHRGNTEAFFGQGTRLTVV.

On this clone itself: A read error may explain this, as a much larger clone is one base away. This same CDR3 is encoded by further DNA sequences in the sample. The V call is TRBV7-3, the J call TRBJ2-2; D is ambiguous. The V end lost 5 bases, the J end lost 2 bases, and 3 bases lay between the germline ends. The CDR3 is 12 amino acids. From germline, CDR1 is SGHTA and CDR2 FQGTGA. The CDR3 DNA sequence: TGTGCCAGCAGCCCCAACACCGGGGAGCTGTTTTTT. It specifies CASSPNTGELFF.

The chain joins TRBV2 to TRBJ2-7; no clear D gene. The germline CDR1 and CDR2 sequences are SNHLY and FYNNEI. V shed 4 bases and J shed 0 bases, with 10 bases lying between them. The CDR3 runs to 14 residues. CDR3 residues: CASSAGGTSYEQYF. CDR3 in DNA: TGTGCCAGCAGTGCAGGTGGAACCTCCTACGAGCAGTACTTC.

CDR3 protein: CASSHTDRGETQYF. In DNA, the CDR3 is TGTGCCAGCAGCCATACGGACAGGGGGGAGACCCAGTACTTC. This chain joins TRBV13 and TRBJ2-5; TRBD1 agrees at 10 bases. CDR3 length equals 14 residues. Losses at the gene ends were 5 bases for V and 5 bases for J; bases not matched to a gene: 5. Germline V gene sequence: CDR1 PRHDT, CDR2 FYEKMQ (reference sequence).

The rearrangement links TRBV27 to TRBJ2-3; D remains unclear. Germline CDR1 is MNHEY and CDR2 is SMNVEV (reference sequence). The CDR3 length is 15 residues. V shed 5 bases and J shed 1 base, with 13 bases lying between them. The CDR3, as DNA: TGTGCCAGCAGTCCAAACCGACATGGCACAGATACGCAGTATTTT. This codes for CASSPNRHGTDTQYF.

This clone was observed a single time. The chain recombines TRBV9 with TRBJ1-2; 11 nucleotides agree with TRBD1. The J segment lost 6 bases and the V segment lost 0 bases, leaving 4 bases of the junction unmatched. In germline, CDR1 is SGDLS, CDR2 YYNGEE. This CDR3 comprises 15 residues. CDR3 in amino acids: CASSVGTGGVNGYTF. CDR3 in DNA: TGTGCCAGCAGCGTAGGGACAGGGGGCGTGAATGGCTACACCTTC.

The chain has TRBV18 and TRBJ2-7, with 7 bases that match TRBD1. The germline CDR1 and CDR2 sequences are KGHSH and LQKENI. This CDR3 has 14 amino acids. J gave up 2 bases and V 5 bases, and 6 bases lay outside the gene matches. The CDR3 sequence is CASSNNRGAYEQYF. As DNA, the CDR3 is TGTGCCAGCTCAAACAACAGGGGAGCCTACGAGCAGTACTTC.

The CDR3, as DNA: TGTGCCAGCAGTTTGTCCTCCGCGGGAGCACCCTACAATGAGCAGTTCTTC. It specifies CASSLSSAGAPYNEQFF. The chain uses TRBV27 and TRBJ2-1; 7 positions agree with TRBD2. The CDR3 contains 17 residues. V was clipped by 3 bases and J by 2 bases; unmatched bases: 10. Germline V lookup: CDR1 MNHEY, CDR2 SMNVEV (reference sequence).

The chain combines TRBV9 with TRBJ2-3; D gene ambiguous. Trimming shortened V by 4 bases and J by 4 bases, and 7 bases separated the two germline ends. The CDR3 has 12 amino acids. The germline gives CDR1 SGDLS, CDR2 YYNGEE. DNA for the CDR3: TGTGCCAGCAGCTTCGGCCCAGATACGCAGTATTTT. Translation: CASSFGPDTQYF.